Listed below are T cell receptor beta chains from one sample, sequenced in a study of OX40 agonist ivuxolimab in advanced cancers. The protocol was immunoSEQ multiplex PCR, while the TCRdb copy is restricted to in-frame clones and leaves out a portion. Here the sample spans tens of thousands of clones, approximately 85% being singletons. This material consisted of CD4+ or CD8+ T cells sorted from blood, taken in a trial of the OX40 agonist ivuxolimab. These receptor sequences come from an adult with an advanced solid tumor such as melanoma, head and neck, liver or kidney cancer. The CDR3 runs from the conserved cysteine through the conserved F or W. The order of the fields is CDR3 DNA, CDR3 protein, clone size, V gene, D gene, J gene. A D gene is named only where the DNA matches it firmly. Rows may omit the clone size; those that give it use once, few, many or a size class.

CDR3 DNA: TGTGCCAGCAGTGAATATACAGGGGAAAAACTGTTTTTT
CDR3 protein: CASSEYTGEKLFF
clone size: .
V gene: TRBV25-1
D gene: .
J gene: TRBJ1-4

CDR3 DNA: TGCGCCAGCAGCGGCGGGTCAGTAATGGTGGGCGAGCAGTACTTC
CDR3 protein: CASSGGSVMVGEQYF
clone size: .
V gene: TRBV5-1
D gene: .
J gene: TRBJ2-7

CDR3 DNA: TGTGCCAGCAGCTTAGCAGGGAACTATGGCTACACCTTC
CDR3 protein: CASSLAGNYGYTF
clone size: .
V gene: TRBV7-2
D gene: .
J gene: TRBJ1-2

CDR3 DNA: TGTGCCAGCAGCGTCCGCGGGACCACCGACGAGCAGTACTTC
CDR3 protein: CASSVRGTTDEQYF
clone size: .
V gene: TRBV9
D gene: .
J gene: TRBJ2-7

CDR3 DNA: TGTGCCAGCAGCTTTTTCTCCGGACAGGGGCAGCAGTACTTC
CDR3 protein: CASSFFSGQGQQYF
clone size: .
V gene: TRBV7-9
D gene: TRBD1
J gene: TRBJ2-7

CDR3 DNA: TGTGCCAGCAGCTTAGATTCTAGCGGGGTAGGGGAAGAGACCCAGTACTTC
CDR3 protein: CASSLDSSGVGEETQYF
clone size: .
V gene: TRBV7-9
D gene: TRBD2
J gene: TRBJ2-5

CDR3 DNA: TGTGCCAGTAGTAAAGGGTTCCAGATGACCGACTATGGCTACACCTTC
CDR3 protein: CASSKGFQMTDYGYTF
clone size: .
V gene: TRBV19
D gene: .
J gene: TRBJ1-2

CDR3 DNA: TGTGCCAGCAGCTTTTTTCCAGGGTCTGCTGAAGCTTTCTTT
CDR3 protein: CASSFFPGSAEAFF
clone size: few
V gene: TRBV5-4
D gene: .
J gene: TRBJ1-1

CDR3 DNA: TGTGCCAGTATTACTCTGGGGACAGGGGTCGGCTACACCTTC
CDR3 protein: CASITLGTGVGYTF
clone size: .
V gene: TRBV19
D gene: TRBD1
J gene: TRBJ1-2

CDR3 DNA: TGTGCCAGCAGCGTGGGCCGGGGGCGCGGGCACGAGCAGTACTTC
CDR3 protein: CASSVGRGRGHEQYF
clone size: .
V gene: TRBV9
D gene: .
J gene: TRBJ2-7

CDR3 DNA: TGTGCCAGCAGCATGGCCTGGCAAGACACTGAAGCTTTCTTT
CDR3 protein: CASSMAWQDTEAFF
clone size: .
V gene: TRBV6-1
D gene: .
J gene: TRBJ1-1

CDR3 DNA: TGTGCCAGCACAACCTCGGCGGGATCCAATCAGCCCCAGCATTTT
CDR3 protein: CASTTSAGSNQPQHF
clone size: .
V gene: TRBV6-1
D gene: .
J gene: TRBJ1-5

CDR3 DNA: TGTGCCAGCAGCTTACAGGAAGCCAATGAGCAGTTCTTC
CDR3 protein: CASSLQEANEQFF
clone size: .
V gene: TRBV6-5
D gene: .
J gene: TRBJ2-1

CDR3 DNA: TGTGCCAGCACCCTCGGGAGGGATGGGGCCAACGTCCTGACTTTC
CDR3 protein: CASTLGRDGANVLTF
clone size: .
V gene: TRBV27
D gene: TRBD2
J gene: TRBJ2-6

CDR3 DNA: TGTGCCAGTAGTATAGTGTGGGGGAACGAGCAGTACTTC
CDR3 protein: CASSIVWGNEQYF
clone size: once
V gene: TRBV19
D gene: .
J gene: TRBJ2-7

CDR3 DNA: TGTGCCAGCCGGAAGCGGGGGGGGCCCGAGACCCAGTACTTC
CDR3 protein: CASRKRGGPETQYF
clone size: .
V gene: TRBV7-2
D gene: TRBD2
J gene: TRBJ2-5

CDR3 DNA: TGTGCCAGCAGATATGGGGTGAGCACGAACACTGAAGCTTTCTTT
CDR3 protein: CASRYGVSTNTEAFF
clone size: .
V gene: TRBV5-5
D gene: .
J gene: TRBJ1-1

CDR3 DNA: TGTGCCAGCAGCTTAGGCCCAGGGATCCAAGAGACCCAGTACTTC
CDR3 protein: CASSLGPGIQETQYF
clone size: .
V gene: TRBV11-2
D gene: .
J gene: TRBJ2-5

CDR3 DNA: TGTGCCAGCAGCGGTAACCTGAACTACGAGCAGTACTTC
CDR3 protein: CASSGNLNYEQYF
clone size: once
V gene: TRBV7-2
D gene: .
J gene: TRBJ2-7

CDR3 DNA: TGCGCCAGCAGCCAAGCCGGCGCTTCCTATAATTCACCCCTCCACTTT
CDR3 protein: CASSQAGASYNSPLHF
clone size: .
V gene: TRBV4-1
D gene: .
J gene: TRBJ1-6

CDR3 DNA: TGTGCCAGCAGGGACAGGGGGTATTATTCACCCCTCCACTTT
CDR3 protein: CASRDRGYYSPLHF
clone size: .
V gene: TRBV28
D gene: TRBD1
J gene: TRBJ1-6

CDR3 DNA: TGCAGCGCCGAAGGGACGAGCTCCTACGAGCAGTACTTC
CDR3 protein: CSAEGTSSYEQYF
clone size: once
V gene: TRBV29-1
D gene: .
J gene: TRBJ2-7

CDR3 DNA: TGCGCCAGCAGTGACTACGGGGGATACCAAGAGACCCAGTACTTC
CDR3 protein: CASSDYGGYQETQYF
clone size: .
V gene: TRBV10-2
D gene: .
J gene: TRBJ2-5

CDR3 DNA: TGCGCCAGCAGCTGGGACAGCTACAATGAGCAGTTCTTC
CDR3 protein: CASSWDSYNEQFF
clone size: once
V gene: TRBV5-1
D gene: TRBD1
J gene: TRBJ2-1

CDR3 DNA: TGTGCCAGCAGCTCACTAGCGGGGGGGCGTAATGAGCAGTTCTTC
CDR3 protein: CASSSLAGGRNEQFF
clone size: .
V gene: TRBV28
D gene: TRBD2
J gene: TRBJ2-1

CDR3 DNA: TGTGCCAGCAGCGCCCCCGGGGGCCGGACCGGGGAGCTGTTTTTT
CDR3 protein: CASSAPGGRTGELFF
clone size: .
V gene: TRBV9
D gene: .
J gene: TRBJ2-2

CDR3 DNA: TGTGCCAGCAGACCCTACAGGGGCCCCTACGAGCAGTACTTC
CDR3 protein: CASRPYRGPYEQYF
clone size: .
V gene: TRBV5-6
D gene: TRBD1
J gene: TRBJ2-7

CDR3 DNA: TGTGCCAGCAGCTTACCCCTGGCAGGGCCGGGGGCCAACGTCCTGACTTTC
CDR3 protein: CASSLPLAGPGANVLTF
clone size: few
V gene: TRBV7-3
D gene: .
J gene: TRBJ2-6

CDR3 DNA: TGTGCCAGCAGCTCCTTCTCGGCCAAAAACATTCAGTACTTC
CDR3 protein: CASSSFSAKNIQYF
clone size: .
V gene: TRBV13
D gene: .
J gene: TRBJ2-4

CDR3 DNA: TGTGCCAGCAGCTTAGTAGGCCTGGCGGAGGAACAAGAGACCCAGTACTTC
CDR3 protein: CASSLVGLAEEQETQYF
clone size: .
V gene: TRBV7-2
D gene: .
J gene: TRBJ2-5

CDR3 DNA: TGTGCCAGCAGCTATAGTACAGGGCCCAATGAGCAGTTCTTC
CDR3 protein: CASSYSTGPNEQFF
clone size: few
V gene: TRBV11-3
D gene: .
J gene: TRBJ2-1